This is a list of T cell receptor beta chains from one sample in a study of blood T cell repertoires in COVID-19. Profiling relied on immunoSEQ multiplex PCR, and the TCRdb table lists in-frame clones only, not all of them. This sample has about 140,000 clones, with around 90% found just once. Sample: peripheral blood. The receptors shown here come from a woman older than 75 with acute or convalescent COVID-19. The CDR3 runs from the conserved cysteine through the conserved F or W.

J gene | V gene | CDR3 protein
TRBJ2-2 | TRBV7-3 | CASSFSSGGATEELFF
TRBJ2-1 | TRBV5-1 | CASSSSGGASYNEQFF
TRBJ1-2 | TRBV12-3/TRBV12-4 | CASSSTAYGYTF
TRBJ2-2 | TRBV7-9 | CASSPGQGADTGELFF
TRBJ1-2 | TRBV18 | CASSPSTDIYGYTF
TRBJ1-1 | TRBV25-1 | CASSQQGVSTEAFF
TRBJ1-2 | TRBV3-1/TRBV3-2 | CASSPGQGLNGYTF
TRBJ1-5 | TRBV10-3 | CAISVGGTGYQPQHF
TRBJ1-1 | TRBV6-6 | CASSVQGGLSEAFF
TRBJ2-5 | TRBV7-8 | CASSLRVHETQYF
TRBJ2-5 | TRBV13 | CASSQPGVEETQYF
TRBJ1-1 | TRBV5-1 | CASSASGQGASAFF
TRBJ1-1 | TRBV6-6 | CASSYSAQTPNTEAFF
TRBJ1-1 | TRBV29-1 | CSGGGRQGSSEAFF
TRBJ1-2 | TRBV6-5 | CASSYSFRGQGGYTF
TRBJ2-6 | TRBV5-6 | CASSPLVGALSGANVLTF
TRBJ1-3 | TRBV6-5 | CASRRDSASGNTIYF
TRBJ1-2 | TRBV5-1 | CASSPGGEGHYGYTF
TRBJ1-1 | TRBV28 | CASSLVQSNTEAFF
TRBJ1-5 | TRBV9 | CASSGQGLSNQPQHF